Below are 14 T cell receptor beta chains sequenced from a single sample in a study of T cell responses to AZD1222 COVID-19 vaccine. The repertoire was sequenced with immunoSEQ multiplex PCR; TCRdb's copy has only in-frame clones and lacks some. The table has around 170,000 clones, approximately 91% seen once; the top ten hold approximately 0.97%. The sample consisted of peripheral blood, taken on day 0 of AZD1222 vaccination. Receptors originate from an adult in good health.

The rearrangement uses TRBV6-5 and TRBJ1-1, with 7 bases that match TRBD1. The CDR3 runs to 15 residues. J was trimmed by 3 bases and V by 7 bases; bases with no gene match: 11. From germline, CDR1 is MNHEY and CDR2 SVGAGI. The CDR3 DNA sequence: TGTGCCAGCAACCCCATGGGGCAGGGGGACACTGAAGCTTTCTTT. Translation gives CASNPMGQGDTEAFF.

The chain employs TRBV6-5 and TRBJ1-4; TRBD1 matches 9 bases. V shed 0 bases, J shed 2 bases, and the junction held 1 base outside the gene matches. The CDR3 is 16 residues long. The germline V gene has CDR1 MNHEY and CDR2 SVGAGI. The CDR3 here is CASSYSTGGTNEKLFF. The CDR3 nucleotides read TGTGCCAGCAGTTACTCCACAGGGGGCACTAATGAAAAACTGTTTTTT.

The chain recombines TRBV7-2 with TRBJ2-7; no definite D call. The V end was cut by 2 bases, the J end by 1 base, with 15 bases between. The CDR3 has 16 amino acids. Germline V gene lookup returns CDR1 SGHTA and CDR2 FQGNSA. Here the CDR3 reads CASSLSPDQTSYEQYF. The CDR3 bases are TGTGCCAGCAGCTTATCCCCCGATCAGACTTCCTACGAGCAGTACTTC.

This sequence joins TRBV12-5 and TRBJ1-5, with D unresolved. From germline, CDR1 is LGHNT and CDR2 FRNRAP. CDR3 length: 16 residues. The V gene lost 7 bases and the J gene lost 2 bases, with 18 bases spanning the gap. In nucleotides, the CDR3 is TGTGCTAGTGCCGATGAGGGCTCAACGGGCAATCAGCCCCAGCATTTT. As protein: CASADEGSTGNQPQHF.

This chain's CDR3 is CSVEDRVGYTF. CDR3 DNA sequence: TGCAGCGTTGAAGACAGGGTCGGCTACACCTTC. The rearrangement uses TRBV29-1 and TRBJ1-2; D may be TRBD1 (5 bases). The CDR3 is 11 amino acids. Germline V CDR1 and CDR2: SQVTM, ANQGSEA. With 0 bases removed from V and 8 bases from J, the gap between germline ends came to 7 bases. The full variable domain, with the rest looked up from reference TRBV29-1 and TRBJ1-2, is SAVISQKPSRDICQRGTSLTIQCQVDSQVTMMFWYRQQPGQSLTLIATANQGSEATYESGFVIDKFPISRPNLTFSTLTVSNMSPEDSSIYLCSVEDRVGYTFGSGTRLTVV.

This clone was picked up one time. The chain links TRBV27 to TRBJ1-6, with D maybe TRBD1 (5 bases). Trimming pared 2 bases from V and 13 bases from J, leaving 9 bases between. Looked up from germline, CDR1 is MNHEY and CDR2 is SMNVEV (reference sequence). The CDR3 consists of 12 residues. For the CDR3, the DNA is TGTGCCAGCAGTTTACAGGGTACGCCCCTCCACTTT. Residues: CASSLQGTPLHF.

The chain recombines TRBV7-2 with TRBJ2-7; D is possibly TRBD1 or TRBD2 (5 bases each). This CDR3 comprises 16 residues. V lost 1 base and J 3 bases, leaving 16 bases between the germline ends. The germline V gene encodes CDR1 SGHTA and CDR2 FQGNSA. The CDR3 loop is CASSLGGGTVYYEQYF. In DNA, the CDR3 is TGTGCCAGCAGCTTAGGCGGTGGGACGGTATACTACGAGCAGTACTTC.

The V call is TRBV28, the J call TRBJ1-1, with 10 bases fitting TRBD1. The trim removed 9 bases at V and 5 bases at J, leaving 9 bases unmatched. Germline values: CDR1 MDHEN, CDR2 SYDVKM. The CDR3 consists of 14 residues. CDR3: CASRGQGLRTEAFF. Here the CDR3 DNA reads TGTGCCAGTAGGGGACAGGGGTTGAGGACTGAAGCTTTCTTT.

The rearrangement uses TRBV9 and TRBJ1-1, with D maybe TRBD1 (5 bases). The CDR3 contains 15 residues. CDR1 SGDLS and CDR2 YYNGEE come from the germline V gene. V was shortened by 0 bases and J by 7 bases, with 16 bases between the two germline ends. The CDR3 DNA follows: TGTGCCAGCAGCGTAGGGGGCACTTGGGGTGGTGAAGCTTTCTTT. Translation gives CASSVGGTWGGEAFF.

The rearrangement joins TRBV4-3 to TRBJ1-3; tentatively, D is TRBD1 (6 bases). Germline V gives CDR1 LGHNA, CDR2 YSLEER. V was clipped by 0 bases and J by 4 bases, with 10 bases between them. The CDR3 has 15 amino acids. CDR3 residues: CASSQDWGAGNTIYF. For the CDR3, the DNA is TGCGCCAGCAGCCAAGATTGGGGGGCAGGAAACACCATATATTTT.

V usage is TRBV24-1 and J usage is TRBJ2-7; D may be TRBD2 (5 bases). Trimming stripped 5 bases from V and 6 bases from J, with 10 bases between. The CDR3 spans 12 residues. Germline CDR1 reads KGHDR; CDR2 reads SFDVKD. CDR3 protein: CATSVAGSEQYF. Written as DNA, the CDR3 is TGTGCCACCAGTGTTGCGGGTTCCGAGCAGTACTTC.

CDR3 coding DNA: TGTGCCAGCAGCTTTCGACTAGCGGGGGGGCTTGAGCAGTTCTTC. Protein product: CASSFRLAGGLEQFF. The chain recombines TRBV7-2 with TRBJ2-1; 14 nucleotides line up with TRBD2. Germline lookup yields CDR1 SGHTA and CDR2 FQGNSA. There are 15 residues in the CDR3. The V segment lost 3 bases and the J segment 9 bases; nucleotides outside the gene matches: 4.

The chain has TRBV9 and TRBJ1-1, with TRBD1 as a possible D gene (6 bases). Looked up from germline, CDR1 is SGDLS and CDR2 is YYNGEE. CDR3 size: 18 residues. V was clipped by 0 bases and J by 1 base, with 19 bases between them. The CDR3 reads CASSVVYGGAAKNTEAFF. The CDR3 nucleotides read TGTGCCAGCAGCGTAGTTTATGGGGGGGCAGCCAAGAACACTGAAGCTTTCTTT. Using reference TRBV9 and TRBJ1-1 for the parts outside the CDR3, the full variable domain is DSGVTQTPKHLITATGQRVTLRCSPRSGDLSVYWYQQSLDQGLQFLIQYYNGEERAKGNILERFSAQQFPDLHSELNLSSLELGDSALYFCASSVVYGGAAKNTEAFFGQGTRLTVV.

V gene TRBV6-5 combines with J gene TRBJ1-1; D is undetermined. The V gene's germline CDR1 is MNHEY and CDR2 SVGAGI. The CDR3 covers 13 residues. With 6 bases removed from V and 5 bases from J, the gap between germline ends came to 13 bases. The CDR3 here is CASSQSGVTEAFF. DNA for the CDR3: TGTGCCAGCAGCCAATCCGGGGTAACTGAAGCTTTCTTT.